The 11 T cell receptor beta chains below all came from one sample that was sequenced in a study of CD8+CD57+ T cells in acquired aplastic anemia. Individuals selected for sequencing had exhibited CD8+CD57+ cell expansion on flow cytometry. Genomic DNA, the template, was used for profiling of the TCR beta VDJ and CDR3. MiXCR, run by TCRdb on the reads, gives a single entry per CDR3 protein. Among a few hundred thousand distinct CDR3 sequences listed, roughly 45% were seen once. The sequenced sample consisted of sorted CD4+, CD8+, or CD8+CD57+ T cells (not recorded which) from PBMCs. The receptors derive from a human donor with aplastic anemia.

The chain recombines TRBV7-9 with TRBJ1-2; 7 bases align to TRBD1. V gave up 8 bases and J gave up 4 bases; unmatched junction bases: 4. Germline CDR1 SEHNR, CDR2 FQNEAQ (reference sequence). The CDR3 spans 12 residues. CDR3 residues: CASRDSTYGYTF. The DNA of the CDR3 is TGTGCCAGCCGGGACAGTACCTATGGCTACACCTTC.

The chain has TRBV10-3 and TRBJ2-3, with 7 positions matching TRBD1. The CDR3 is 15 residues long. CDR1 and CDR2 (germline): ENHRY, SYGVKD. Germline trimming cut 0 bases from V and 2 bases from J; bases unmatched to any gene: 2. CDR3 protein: CAISESGQLTDTQYF. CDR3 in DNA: TGTGCCATCAGTGAGTCGGGACAGCTCACAGATACGCAGTATTTT.

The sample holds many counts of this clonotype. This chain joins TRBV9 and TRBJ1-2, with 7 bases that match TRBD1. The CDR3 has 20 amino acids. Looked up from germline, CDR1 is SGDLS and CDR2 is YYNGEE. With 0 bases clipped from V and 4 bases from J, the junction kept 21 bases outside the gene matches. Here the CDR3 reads CASSVVYEGARQWQGYGYTF. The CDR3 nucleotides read TGTGCCAGCAGCGTAGTTTATGAGGGGGCGAGACAGTGGCAGGGCTATGGCTACACCTTC.

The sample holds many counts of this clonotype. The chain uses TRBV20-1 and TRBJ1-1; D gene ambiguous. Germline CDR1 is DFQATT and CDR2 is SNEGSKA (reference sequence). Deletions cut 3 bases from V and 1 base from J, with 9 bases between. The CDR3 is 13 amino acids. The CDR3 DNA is TGCAGTGCTAGCGGGCACAAGAACACTGAAGCTTTCTTT. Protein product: CSASGHKNTEAFF.

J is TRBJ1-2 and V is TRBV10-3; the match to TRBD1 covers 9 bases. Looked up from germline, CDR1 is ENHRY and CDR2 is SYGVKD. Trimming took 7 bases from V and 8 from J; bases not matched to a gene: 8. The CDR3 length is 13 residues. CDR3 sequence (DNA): TGTGCCATCACCGCGGGACAGGGCTACGGCTACACCTTC. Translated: CAITAGQGYGYTF.

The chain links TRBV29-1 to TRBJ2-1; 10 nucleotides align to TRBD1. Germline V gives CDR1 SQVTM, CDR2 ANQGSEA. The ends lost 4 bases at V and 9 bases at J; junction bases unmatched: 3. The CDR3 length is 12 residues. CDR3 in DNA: TGCAGCGTTGTGACAGGGGGCGGTGAGCAGTTCTTC. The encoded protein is CSVVTGGGEQFF.

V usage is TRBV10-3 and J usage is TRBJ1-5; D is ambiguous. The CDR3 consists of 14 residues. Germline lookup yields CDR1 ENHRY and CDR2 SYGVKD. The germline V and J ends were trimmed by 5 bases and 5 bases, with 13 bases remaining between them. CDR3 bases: TGTGCCATCAGTACCGGACCCATCGATCAGCCCCAGCATTTT. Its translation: CAISTGPIDQPQHF.

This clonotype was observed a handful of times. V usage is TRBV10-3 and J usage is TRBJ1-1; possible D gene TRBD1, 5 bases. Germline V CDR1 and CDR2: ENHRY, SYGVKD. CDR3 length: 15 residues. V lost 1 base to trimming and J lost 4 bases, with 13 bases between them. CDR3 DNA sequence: TGTGCCATCAGTGAGTTCGGCAGGGCAGCCACTGAAGCTTTCTTT. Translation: CAISEFGRAATEAFF.

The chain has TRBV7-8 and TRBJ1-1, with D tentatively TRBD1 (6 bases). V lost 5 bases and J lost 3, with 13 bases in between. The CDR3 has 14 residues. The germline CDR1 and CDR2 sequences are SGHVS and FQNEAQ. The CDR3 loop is CASSQGGGHTEAFF. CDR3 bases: TGTGCCAGCAGCCAAGGCGGGGGGCACACTGAAGCTTTCTTT.

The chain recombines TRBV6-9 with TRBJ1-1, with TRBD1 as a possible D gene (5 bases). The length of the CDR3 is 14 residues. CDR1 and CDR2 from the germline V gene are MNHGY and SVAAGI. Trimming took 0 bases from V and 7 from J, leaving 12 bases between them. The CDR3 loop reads CASSYSQGLGEAFF. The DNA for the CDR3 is TGTGCCAGCAGTTATTCGCAGGGTTTAGGTGAAGCTTTCTTT.

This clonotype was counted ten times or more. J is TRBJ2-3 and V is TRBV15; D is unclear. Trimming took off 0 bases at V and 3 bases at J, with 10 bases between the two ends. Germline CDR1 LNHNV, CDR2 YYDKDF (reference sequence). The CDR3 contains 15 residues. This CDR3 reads CATSRDRRSTDTQYF. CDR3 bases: TGTGCCACCAGCAGAGATAGGAGATCAACAGATACGCAGTATTTT.